These 16 T cell receptor beta chains were sequenced from one sample in a study of vaccination effects on CD4 cells after COVID-19. Method: immunoSEQ multiplex PCR; TCRdb's copy keeps in-frame clones and lacks some. The sample lists under 25,000 clones; roughly 79% were seen once. The antigens of these receptors remain unknown. Expansion with viral peptide pools was applied to antigen-specific CD4+ T cells by the ViraFEST assay prior to sequencing. A roughly ten-day culture period preceded the isolation of CD4+ T cells. Each participant received a vaccine that was either BNT162b2 or mRNA-1273, given as two doses. The sample was CD4+ T cells from PBMCs cultured with SARS-CoV-2 spike peptides, taken after COVID-19 vaccination. The receptors come from a human donor who received a COVID-19 vaccine. Some clones in this sample may be carry-over from other donors' samples.

This sequence joins TRBV20-1 and TRBJ1-2; TRBD1 agrees at 11 bases. Losses at the gene ends were 3 bases for V and 3 bases for J; bases not matched to a gene: 6. The CDR3 is 15 amino acids. Germline lookup yields CDR1 DFQATT and CDR2 SNEGSKA (reference sequence). The CDR3 region is CSASVRTGGDYGYTF. The CDR3 nucleotides are TGCAGTGCTAGTGTTAGGACAGGGGGCGACTATGGCTACACCTTC.

The chain uses TRBV10-1 and TRBJ2-5; D may match TRBD1 or TRBD2 (5 bases each). CDR3 size: 13 residues. V was pared by 4 bases and J by 4 bases, with 10 bases between. CDR1 is WNHNN, CDR2 SYGVQD, per germline (reference sequence). The CDR3 nucleotides read TGCGCCAGCAGTGGGTCGAGGGGAGAGACCCAGTACTTC. Its translation: CASSGSRGETQYF.

The V call is TRBV18, the J call TRBJ2-5, with D unclear. The CDR3 extends over 17 amino acids. V was trimmed by 1 base and J by 1 base, leaving 16 bases between them. CDR1 is KGHSH and CDR2 is LQKENI in the germline V gene. Here the CDR3 DNA reads TGTGCCAGCTCACCACTGGGCCCAAGAAGGTCCCAAGAGACCCAGTACTTC. Translation gives CASSPLGPRRSQETQYF.

The genes are TRBV19 and TRBJ1-3; no firm D call. CDR1 is LNHDA and CDR2 is SQIVND in the germline V gene (reference sequence). This CDR3 comprises 18 residues. Deletions cut 0 bases from V and 0 bases from J, with 15 bases between. The CDR3 sequence: CASSIDPVVIRSGNTIYF. The CDR3 region has the DNA TGTGCCAGTAGTATAGACCCCGTCGTCATACGCTCTGGAAACACCATATATTTT.

V usage is TRBV5-1 and J usage is TRBJ2-1; no clear D. Trimming cost V 6 bases and J 4 bases, with 5 bases left between them. This CDR3 has 11 residues. Germline CDR1 and CDR2: SGHRS and YFSETQ. For the CDR3, the DNA is TGCGCCAGCACCTTATACAATGAGCAGTTCTTC. As protein: CASTLYNEQFF.

The chain combines TRBV7-3 with TRBJ2-7; either TRBD1 or TRBD2 may supply D (5 bases each). The germline gives CDR1 SGHTA, CDR2 FQGTGA. CDR3 length equals 14 residues. V was trimmed by 1 base and J by 6 bases, leaving 13 bases between them. As DNA, the CDR3 is TGTGCCAGCAGCTTAATTTTTGGGACGTCCGAGCAGTACGTC. Amino acids: CASSLIFGTSEQYV.

In DNA, the CDR3 is TGTGCCAGCAGTTACGGCGGGGAGTTACAAGAGACCCAGTACTTC. This translates into CASSYGGELQETQYF. The chain is built from TRBV6-5 and TRBJ2-5, with D tentatively TRBD2 (6 bases). Trimming stripped 2 bases from V and 2 bases from J, with 12 bases between. CDR3 length: 15 residues. Germline values: CDR1 MNHEY, CDR2 SVGAGI.

The rearrangement joins TRBV12-3 or TRBV12-4 to TRBJ2-7; D is uncertain. Trimming removed 3 bases from V and 4 bases from J, with 7 bases in between. CDR3 length equals 12 residues. The CDR3 nucleotides read TGTGCCAGCAGTTTCTCGGGTTACGAGCAGTACGTC. Its translation: CASSFSGYEQYV.

The chain is built from TRBV7-2 and TRBJ2-3, with 7 positions matching TRBD1. CDR3 size: 15 residues. Germline trimming cut 5 bases from V and 1 base from J; bases unmatched to any gene: 6. Germline lookup yields CDR1 SGHTA and CDR2 FQGNSA. Here the CDR3 DNA reads TGTGCCAGCAGCGACAGGGTGATGGGCACAGATACGCAGTATTTT. Protein product: CASSDRVMGTDTQYF.

V and J are TRBV18 and TRBJ2-1; TRBD2 agrees at 10 bases. Germline-derived CDR1 and CDR2 are KGHSH and LQKENI. After removal of 4 bases from V and 0 bases from J, the junction contained 12 bases not matched to a gene. This CDR3 contains 19 residues. The CDR3 reads CASSLLASGGPSSYNEQFF. CDR3 bases: TGTGCCAGCTCACTGTTGGCTAGCGGGGGACCAAGCTCCTACAATGAGCAGTTCTTC.

The chain joins TRBV5-1 to TRBJ2-2, with 7 bases identical to TRBD2. CDR1 is SGHRS, CDR2 YFSETQ, per germline. The CDR3 runs to 16 residues. V lost 4 bases to trimming and J lost 2 bases; unmatched junction nucleotides: 8. In nucleotides, the CDR3 is TGCGCCAGCAGCGCGTGGACTAGTTCTAACACCGGGGAGCTGTTTTTT. It translates to CASSAWTSSNTGELFF.

The V and J genes are TRBV28 and TRBJ1-2, with unresolved D. This CDR3 has 14 residues. The V gene lost 8 bases and the J gene lost 4 bases, with 17 bases spanning the gap. Per the germline V gene, CDR1 is MDHEN and CDR2 is SYDVKM. The CDR3 DNA sequence: TGTGCCAGCCGACTTCCGGATGAGGGCTATGGCTACACCTTC. It translates to CASRLPDEGYGYTF.

There are a few counts of this clone. The chain is built from TRBV10-2 and TRBJ1-2; 11 bases are shared with TRBD1. The V and J ends lost 5 bases and 8 bases, in that order; junction bases with no gene match: 7. The V gene's germline CDR1 is WSHSY and CDR2 SAAADI. This CDR3 contains 14 residues. In DNA form, the CDR3 reads TGCGCCAGCAGTAGGGACAGGGGGACGGAAGGCTACACCTTC. This translates into CASSRDRGTEGYTF.

V gene TRBV5-1 combines with J gene TRBJ2-2; no clear D gene. This CDR3 spans 16 amino acids. Germline V gene data show CDR1 as SGHRS and CDR2 as YFSETQ. The V end lost 1 base, the J end lost 0 bases, and 10 bases lay between the germline ends. CDR3 in amino acids: CASSLYAGANTGELFF. In DNA form, the CDR3 reads TGCGCCAGCAGCTTGTACGCAGGCGCGAACACCGGGGAGCTGTTTTTT.

The V gene is TRBV18, the J gene TRBJ1-2; 9 bases are shared with TRBD1. From germline, CDR1 is KGHSH and CDR2 LQKENI. Germline trimming cut 3 bases from V and 4 bases from J; bases unmatched to any gene: 6. CDR3 size: 15 residues. As DNA, the CDR3 is TGTGCCAGCTCACCCTCGCGGGACAGGGCCTATGGCTACACCTTC. It is translated as CASSPSRDRAYGYTF.

V gene TRBV28 combines with J gene TRBJ1-1, with 10 nucleotides matching TRBD1. There are 12 residues in the CDR3. The germline gives CDR1 MDHEN, CDR2 SYDVKM. Germline trimming cut 2 bases from V and 11 bases from J; bases unmatched to any gene: 2. DNA of the CDR3: TGTGCCAGCAGTTTAGGGACAGGGGAGGCTTTCTTT. Protein product: CASSLGTGEAFF.